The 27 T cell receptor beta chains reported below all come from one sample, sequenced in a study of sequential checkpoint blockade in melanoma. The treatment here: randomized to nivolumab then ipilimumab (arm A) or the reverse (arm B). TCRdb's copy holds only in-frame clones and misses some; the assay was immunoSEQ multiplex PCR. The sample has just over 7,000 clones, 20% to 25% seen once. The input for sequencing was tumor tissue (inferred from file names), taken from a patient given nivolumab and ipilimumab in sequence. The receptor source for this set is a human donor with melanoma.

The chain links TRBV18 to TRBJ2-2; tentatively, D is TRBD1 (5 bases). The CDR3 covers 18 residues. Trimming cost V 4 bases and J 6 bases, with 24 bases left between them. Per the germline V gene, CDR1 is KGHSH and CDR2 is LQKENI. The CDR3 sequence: CASSLDIGAPSLAGELFF. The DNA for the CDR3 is TGTGCCAGCTCACTCGATATTGGGGCCCCGAGTCTTGCCGGGGAGCTGTTTTTT.

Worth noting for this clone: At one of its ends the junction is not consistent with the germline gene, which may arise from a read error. CDR3 sequence: CASSEVSTDTQYF. DNA for the CDR3: TGTGCCAGCAGTGAAGTCAGCACGGATACGCAGTATTTT. The chain is built from TRBV2 and TRBJ2-3; D is ambiguous. Germline V CDR1 and CDR2: SNHLY, FYNNEI. This CDR3 has 13 residues.

The CDR3 sequence is CASSLGGGSYNEQFF. The CDR3 DNA reads as TGTGCCAGCAGCTTAGGCGGGGGCTCCTACAATGAGCAGTTCTTC. This chain connects TRBV11-3 to TRBJ2-1; 7 nucleotides line up with TRBD2. The CDR3 runs to 15 residues. V shed 1 base, J shed 0 bases, and the junction held 0 bases outside the gene matches. Germline loops: CDR1 SGHNT, CDR2 YENEEA.

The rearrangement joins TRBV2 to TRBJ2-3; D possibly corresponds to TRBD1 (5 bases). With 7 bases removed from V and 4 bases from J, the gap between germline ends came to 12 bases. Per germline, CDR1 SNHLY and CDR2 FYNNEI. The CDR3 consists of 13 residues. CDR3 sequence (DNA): TGTGCCAGCACCGTACAGGTACCAGATACGCAGTATTTT. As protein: CASTVQVPDTQYF.

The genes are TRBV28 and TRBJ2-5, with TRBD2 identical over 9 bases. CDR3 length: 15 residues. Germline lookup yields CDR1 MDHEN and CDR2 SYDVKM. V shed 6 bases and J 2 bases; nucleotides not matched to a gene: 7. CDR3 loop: CASRGSGGGQETQYF. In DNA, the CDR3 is TGTGCCAGCAGGGGTAGCGGGGGAGGTCAAGAGACCCAGTACTTC.

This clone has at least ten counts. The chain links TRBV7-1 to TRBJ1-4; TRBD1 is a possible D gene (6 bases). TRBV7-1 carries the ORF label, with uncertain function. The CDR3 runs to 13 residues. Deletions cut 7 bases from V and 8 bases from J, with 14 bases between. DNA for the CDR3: TGTGCCAGCAAGGCAGGGGTACGGGAAAAACTGTTTTTT. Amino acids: CASKAGVREKLFF.

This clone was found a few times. The CDR3 here is CASSTDGGNAQETQYF. CDR3 bases: TGTGCCAGCAGCACCGATGGCGGAAATGCCCAAGAGACCCAGTACTTC. The chain is built from TRBV9 and TRBJ2-5, with no clear D. This CDR3 is built from 16 residues. Germline V gives CDR1 SGDLS, CDR2 YYNGEE. With 4 bases removed from V and 1 base from J, the gap between germline ends came to 17 bases. Complete variable domain (other parts from reference TRBV9 and TRBJ2-5): DSGVTQTPKHLITATGQRVTLRCSPRSGDLSVYWYQQSLDQGLQFLIQYYNGEERAKGNILERFSAQQFPDLHSELNLSSLELGDSALYFCASSTDGGNAQETQYFGPGTRLLVL.

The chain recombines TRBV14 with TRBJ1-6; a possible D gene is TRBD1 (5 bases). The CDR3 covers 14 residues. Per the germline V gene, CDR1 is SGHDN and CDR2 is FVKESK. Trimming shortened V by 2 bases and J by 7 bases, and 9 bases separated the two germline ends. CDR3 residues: CASSQRGSNSPLHF. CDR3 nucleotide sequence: TGTGCCAGCAGCCAAAGGGGCAGCAATTCACCCCTCCACTTT. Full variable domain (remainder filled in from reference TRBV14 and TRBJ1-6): EAGVTQFPSHSVIEKGQTVTLRCDPISGHDNLYWYRRVMGKEIKFLLHFVKESKQDESGMPNNRFLAERTGGTYSTLKVQPAELEDSGVYFCASSQRGSNSPLHFGNGTRLTVT.

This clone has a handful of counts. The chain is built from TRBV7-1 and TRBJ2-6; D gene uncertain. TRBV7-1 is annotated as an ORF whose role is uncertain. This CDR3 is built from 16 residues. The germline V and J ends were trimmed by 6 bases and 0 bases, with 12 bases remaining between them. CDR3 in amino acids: CASRHQADSGANVLTF. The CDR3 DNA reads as TGTGCCAGCAGACATCAGGCGGACTCTGGGGCCAACGTCCTGACTTTC.

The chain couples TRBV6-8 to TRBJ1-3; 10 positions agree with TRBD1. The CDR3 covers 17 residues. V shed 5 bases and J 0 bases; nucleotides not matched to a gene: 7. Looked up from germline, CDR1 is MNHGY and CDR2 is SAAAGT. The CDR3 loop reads CASSDWTGGSSGNTIYF. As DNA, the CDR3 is TGTGCCAGCAGTGACTGGACAGGGGGAAGCTCTGGAAACACCATATATTTT.

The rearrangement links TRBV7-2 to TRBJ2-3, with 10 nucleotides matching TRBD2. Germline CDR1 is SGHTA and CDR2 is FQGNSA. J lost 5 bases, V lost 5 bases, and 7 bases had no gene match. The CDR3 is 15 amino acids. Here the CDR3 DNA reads TGTGCCAGCAGCGCCGTCAGCGGGGGGGAAGATACGCAGTATTTT. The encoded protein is CASSAVSGGEDTQYF. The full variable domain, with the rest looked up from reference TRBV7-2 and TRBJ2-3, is GAGVSQSPSNKVTEKGKDVELRCDPISGHTALYWYRQSLGQGLEFLIYFQGNSAPDKSGLPSDRFSAERTGGSVSTLTIQRTQQEDSAVYLCASSAVSGGEDTQYFGPGTRLTVL.

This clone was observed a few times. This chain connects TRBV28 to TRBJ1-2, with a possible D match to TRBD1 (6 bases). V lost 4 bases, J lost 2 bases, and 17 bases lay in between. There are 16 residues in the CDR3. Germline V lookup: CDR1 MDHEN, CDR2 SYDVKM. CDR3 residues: CASSSSSGGRNYGYTF. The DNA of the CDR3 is TGTGCCAGCAGTTCATCGTCTGGGGGGCGAAACTATGGCTACACCTTC.

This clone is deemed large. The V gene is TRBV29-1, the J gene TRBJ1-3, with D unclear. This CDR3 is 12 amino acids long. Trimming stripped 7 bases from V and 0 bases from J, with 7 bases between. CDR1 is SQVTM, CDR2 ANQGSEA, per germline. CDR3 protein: CSGQTSGNTIYF. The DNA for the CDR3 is TGCAGCGGGCAGACCTCTGGAAACACCATATATTTT.

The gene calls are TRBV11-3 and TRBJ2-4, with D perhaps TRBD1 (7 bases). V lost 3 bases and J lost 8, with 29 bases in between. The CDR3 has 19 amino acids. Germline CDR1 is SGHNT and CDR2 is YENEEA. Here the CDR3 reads CASSLGGVIIGTDPYIQYF. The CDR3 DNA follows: TGTGCCAGCAGCTTGGGAGGTGTGATTATCGGGACAGATCCATACATTCAGTACTTC.

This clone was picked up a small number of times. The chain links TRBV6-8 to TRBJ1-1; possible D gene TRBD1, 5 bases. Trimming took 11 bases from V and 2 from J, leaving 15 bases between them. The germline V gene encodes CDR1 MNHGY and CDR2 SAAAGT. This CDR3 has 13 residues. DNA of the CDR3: TGTGCCTCACGAGGGACCTTTAACACTGAAGCTTTCTTT. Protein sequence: CASRGTFNTEAFF.

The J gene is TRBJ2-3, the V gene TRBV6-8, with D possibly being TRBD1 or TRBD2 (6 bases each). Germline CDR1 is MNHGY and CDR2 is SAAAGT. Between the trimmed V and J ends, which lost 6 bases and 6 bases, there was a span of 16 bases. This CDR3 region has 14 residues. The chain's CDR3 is CASSIGGSEDTQYF. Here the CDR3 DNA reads TGTGCCAGCAGCATCGGGGGCTCCGAGGATACGCAGTATTTT.

Here the CDR3 DNA reads TGCGCCAGCAGCTTGTCGGGGGATACGGGAAACACCATATATTTT. Translated: CASSLSGDTGNTIYF. The chain has TRBV5-1 and TRBJ1-3, with a possible D match to TRBD1 (5 bases). The CDR3 loop spans 15 amino acids. The V end lost 1 base, the J end lost 4 bases, and 12 bases lay between the germline ends. Germline V lookup: CDR1 SGHRS, CDR2 YFSETQ.

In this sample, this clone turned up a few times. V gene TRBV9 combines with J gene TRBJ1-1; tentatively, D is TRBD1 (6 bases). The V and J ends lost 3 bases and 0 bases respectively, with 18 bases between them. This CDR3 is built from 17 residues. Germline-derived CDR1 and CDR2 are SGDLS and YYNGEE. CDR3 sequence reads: CASSGDRTQFMNTEAFF. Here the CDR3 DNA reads TGTGCCAGCAGCGGAGACAGGACTCAATTTATGAACACTGAAGCTTTCTTT.

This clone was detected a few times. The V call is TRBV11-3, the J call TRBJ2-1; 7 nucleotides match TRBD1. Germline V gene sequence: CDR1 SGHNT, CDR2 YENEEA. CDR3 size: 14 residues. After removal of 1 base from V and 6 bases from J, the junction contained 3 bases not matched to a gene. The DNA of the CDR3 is TGTGCCAGCAGCTTAGGGACAGGCCGCAATGAGCAGTTCTTC. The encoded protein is CASSLGTGRNEQFF.

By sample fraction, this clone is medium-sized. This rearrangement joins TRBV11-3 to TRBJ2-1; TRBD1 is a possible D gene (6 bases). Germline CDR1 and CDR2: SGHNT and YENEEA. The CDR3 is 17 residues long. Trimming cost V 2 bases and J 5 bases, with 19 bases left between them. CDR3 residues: CASSLNPSRAGDNEQFF. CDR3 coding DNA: TGTGCCAGCAGCTTAAACCCCTCCAGGGCAGGGGACAATGAGCAGTTCTTC.

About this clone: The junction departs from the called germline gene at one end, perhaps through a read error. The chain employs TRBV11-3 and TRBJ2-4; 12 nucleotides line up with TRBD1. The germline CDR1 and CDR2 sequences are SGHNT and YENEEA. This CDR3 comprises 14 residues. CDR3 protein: CASSQPGQGAPGIF. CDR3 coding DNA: TGTGCCAGCAGCCAACCGGGACAGGGGGCGCCGGGGATCTTC.

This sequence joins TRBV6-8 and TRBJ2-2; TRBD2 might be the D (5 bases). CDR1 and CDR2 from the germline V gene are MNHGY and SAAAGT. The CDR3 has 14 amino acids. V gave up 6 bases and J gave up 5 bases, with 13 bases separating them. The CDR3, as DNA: TGTGCCAGCAGATCCTCTAGCATTACCGGGGAGCTGTTTTTT. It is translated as CASRSSSITGELFF.

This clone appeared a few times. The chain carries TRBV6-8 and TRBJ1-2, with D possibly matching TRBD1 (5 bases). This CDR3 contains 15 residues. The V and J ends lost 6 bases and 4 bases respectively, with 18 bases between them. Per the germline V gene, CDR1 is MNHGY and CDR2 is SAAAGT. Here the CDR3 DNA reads TGTGCCAGCAGGGCCTTCCGGGGGTTTACCTATGGCTACACCTTC. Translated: CASRAFRGFTYGYTF.

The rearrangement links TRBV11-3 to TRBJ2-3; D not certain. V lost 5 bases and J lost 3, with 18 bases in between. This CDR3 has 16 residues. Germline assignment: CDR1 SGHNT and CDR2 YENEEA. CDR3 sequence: CASSITGSLGTDTQYF. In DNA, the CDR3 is TGTGCCAGCAGCATTACGGGCTCCCTGGGGACAGATACGCAGTATTTT.

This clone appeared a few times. The CDR3, as DNA: TGTGCCAGTAGTAACTCAGGCTCGGGACAGGGGATAAACAATGAGCAGTTCTTC. Protein: CASSNSGSGQGINNEQFF. The chain couples TRBV19 to TRBJ2-1; 10 bases line up with TRBD1. This CDR3 is built from 18 residues. Germline-derived CDR1 and CDR2 are LNHDA and SQIVND (reference sequence). J lost 5 bases, V lost 4 bases, and 14 bases had no gene match.

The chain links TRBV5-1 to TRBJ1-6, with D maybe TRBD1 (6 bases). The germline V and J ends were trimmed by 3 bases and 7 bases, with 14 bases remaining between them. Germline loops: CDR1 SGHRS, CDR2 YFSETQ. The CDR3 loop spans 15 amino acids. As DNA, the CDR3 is TGCGCCAGCAGCTGGACGGACAGTTTAAATTCACCCCTCCACTTT. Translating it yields CASSWTDSLNSPLHF.

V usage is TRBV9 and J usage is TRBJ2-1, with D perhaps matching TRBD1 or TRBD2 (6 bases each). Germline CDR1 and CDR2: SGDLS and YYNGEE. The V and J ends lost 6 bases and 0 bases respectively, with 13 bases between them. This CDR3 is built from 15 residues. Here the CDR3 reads CASTLGGSSYNEQFF. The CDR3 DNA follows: TGTGCCAGCACCCTAGGGGGGAGCTCCTACAATGAGCAGTTCTTC.